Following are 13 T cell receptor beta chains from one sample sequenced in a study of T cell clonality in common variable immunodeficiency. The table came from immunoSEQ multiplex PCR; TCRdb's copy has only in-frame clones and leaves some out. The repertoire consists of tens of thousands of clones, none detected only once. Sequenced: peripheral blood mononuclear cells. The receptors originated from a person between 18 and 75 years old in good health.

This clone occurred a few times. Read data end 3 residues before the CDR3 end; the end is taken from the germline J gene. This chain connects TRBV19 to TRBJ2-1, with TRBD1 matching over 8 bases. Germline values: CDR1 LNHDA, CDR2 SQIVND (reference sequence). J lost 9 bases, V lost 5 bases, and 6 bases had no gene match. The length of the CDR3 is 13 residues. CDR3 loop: CASSEQGAFEQFF. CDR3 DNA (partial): TGTGCCAGTAGTGAGCAGGGGGCCTTTGAG.

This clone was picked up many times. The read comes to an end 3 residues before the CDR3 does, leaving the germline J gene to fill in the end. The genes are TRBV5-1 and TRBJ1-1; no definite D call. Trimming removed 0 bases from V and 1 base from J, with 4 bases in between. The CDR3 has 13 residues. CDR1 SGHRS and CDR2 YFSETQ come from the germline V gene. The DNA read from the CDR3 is TGCGCCAGCAGCTTGGGAGCGAACACTGAA. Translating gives CASSLGANTE. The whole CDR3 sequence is CASSLGANTEAFF.

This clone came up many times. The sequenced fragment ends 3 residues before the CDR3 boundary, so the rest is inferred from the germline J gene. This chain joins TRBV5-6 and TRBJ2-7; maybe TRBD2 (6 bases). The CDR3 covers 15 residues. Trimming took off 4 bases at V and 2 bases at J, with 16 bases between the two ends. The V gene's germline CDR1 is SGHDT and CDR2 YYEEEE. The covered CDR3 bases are TGTGCCAGCAGCCCTGGGGTTAGCGGCGCCTACGAG. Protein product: CASSPGVSGAYE. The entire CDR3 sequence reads CASSPGVSGAYEQYF.

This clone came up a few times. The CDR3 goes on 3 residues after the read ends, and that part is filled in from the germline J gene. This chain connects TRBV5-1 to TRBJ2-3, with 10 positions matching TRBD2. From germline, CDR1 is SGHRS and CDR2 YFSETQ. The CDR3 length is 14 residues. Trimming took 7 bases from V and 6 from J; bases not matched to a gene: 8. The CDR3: CASLGTSDLDTQYF. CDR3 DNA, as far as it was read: TGCGCCAGCCTGGGGACTAGCGACCTGGATACG.

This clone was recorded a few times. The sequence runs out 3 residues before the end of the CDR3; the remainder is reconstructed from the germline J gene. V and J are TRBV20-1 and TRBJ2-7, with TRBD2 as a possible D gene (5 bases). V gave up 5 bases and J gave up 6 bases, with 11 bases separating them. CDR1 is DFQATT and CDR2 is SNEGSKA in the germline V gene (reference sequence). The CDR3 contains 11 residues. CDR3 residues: CSAGLGSEQYF. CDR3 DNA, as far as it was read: TGCAGTGCTGGACTTGGGAGCGAG.

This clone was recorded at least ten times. The DNA read from the CDR3 is TGTGCCAGCTCACCCCAGACAGATCAAGAGACC. Protein: CASSPQTDQET. The full CDR3 is CASSPQTDQETQYF. The gene calls are TRBV18 and TRBJ2-5, with a possible D match to TRBD1 (5 bases). From the germline J gene comes the end of the CDR3, since the read stops 3 residues before it. This CDR3 is built from 14 residues. Between the trimmed V and J ends, which lost 3 bases and 2 bases, there was a span of 10 bases. CDR1 and CDR2 (germline): KGHSH, LQKENI.

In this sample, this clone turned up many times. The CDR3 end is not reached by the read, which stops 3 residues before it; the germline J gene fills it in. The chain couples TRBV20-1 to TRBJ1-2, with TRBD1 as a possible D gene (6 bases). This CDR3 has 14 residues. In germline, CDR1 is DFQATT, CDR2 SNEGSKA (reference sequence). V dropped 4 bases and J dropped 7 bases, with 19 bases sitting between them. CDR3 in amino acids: CSAISRGREVGYTF. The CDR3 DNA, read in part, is TGCAGTGCTATATCCAGGGGAAGGGAGGTTGGC.

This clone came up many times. CDR3: CASRRAGGAGYTF. The CDR3 DNA, read in part, is TGTGCCAGCAGGCGCGCAGGGGGCGCTGGC. The V gene is TRBV7-3, the J gene TRBJ1-2, with 8 nucleotides matching TRBD1. The observed sequence ends 3 residues before the CDR3 terminus, with the missing tail filled in from the germline J gene. Per the germline V gene, CDR1 is SGHTA and CDR2 is FQGTGA. The length of the CDR3 is 13 residues. Trimming took 6 bases from V and 7 from J; bases not matched to a gene: 7.

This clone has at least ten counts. The part of the CDR3 DNA that was read is TGTGCCAGCAGCTTAGAAGGCCTTCTTGGCAGGGGGCCTTACGAG. It is translated as CASSLEGLLGRGPYE. The entire CDR3 sequence reads CASSLEGLLGRGPYEQYF. This chain links TRBV13 with TRBJ2-7, with 8 bases lining up with TRBD1. The sequenced fragment ends 3 residues before the CDR3 boundary, so the rest is inferred from the germline J gene. CDR1 is PRHDT, CDR2 FYEKMQ, per germline (reference sequence). This CDR3 is 18 amino acids long. Trimming at V came to 1 base and at J to 4 bases, leaving 15 bases not matched to a gene.

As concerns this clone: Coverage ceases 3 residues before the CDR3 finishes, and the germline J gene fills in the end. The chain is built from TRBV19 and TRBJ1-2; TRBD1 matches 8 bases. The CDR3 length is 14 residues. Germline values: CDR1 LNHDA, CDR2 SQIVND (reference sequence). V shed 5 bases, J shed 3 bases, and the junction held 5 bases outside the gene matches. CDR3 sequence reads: CASSPRTGYYGYTF. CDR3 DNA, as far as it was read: TGTGCCAGTAGTCCTAGGACAGGGTACTATGGC.

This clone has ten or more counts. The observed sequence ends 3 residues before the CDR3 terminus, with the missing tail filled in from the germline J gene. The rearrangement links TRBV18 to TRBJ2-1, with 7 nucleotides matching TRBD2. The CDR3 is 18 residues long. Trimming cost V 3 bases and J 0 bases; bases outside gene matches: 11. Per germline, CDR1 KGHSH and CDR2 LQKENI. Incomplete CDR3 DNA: TGTGCCAGCTCACCTCTCCCACAAGGCGGGAGCTCCTACAATGAG. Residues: CASSPLPQGGSSYNE. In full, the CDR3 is CASSPLPQGGSSYNEQFF.

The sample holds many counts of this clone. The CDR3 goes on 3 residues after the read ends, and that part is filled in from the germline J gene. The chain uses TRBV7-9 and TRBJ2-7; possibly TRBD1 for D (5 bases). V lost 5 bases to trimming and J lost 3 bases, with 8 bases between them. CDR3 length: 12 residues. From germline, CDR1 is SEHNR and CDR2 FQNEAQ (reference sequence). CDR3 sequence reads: CASSTQGYEQYF. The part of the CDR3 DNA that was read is TGTGCCAGCAGCACCCAGGGCTACGAG.

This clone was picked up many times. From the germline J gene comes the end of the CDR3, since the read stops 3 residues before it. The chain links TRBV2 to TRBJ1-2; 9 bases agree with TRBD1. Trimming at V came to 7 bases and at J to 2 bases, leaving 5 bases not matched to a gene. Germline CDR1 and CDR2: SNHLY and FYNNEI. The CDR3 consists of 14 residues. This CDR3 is CASTLTGGNYGYTF. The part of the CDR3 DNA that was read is TGTGCCAGCACCCTGACAGGGGGAAACTATGGC.